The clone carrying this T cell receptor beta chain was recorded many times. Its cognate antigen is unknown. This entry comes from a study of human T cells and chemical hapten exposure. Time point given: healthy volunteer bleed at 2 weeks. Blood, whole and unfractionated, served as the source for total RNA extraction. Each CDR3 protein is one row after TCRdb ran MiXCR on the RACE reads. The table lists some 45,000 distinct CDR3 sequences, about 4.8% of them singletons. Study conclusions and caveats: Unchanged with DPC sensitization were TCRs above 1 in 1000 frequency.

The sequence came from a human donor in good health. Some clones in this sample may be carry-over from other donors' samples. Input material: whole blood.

The CDR3 here is CATSSLTGDHHEQYF. The CDR3 coding sequence is TGTGCCACCAGCAGTTTAACCGGGGACCATCACGAGCAGTACTTC. V is TRBV15 and J is TRBJ2-7; D may be TRBD1 or TRBD2 (5 bases each). Trimming pared 3 bases from V and 5 bases from J, leaving 17 bases between. The CDR3 runs to 15 residues. Per germline, CDR1 LNHNV and CDR2 YYDKDF (reference sequence).